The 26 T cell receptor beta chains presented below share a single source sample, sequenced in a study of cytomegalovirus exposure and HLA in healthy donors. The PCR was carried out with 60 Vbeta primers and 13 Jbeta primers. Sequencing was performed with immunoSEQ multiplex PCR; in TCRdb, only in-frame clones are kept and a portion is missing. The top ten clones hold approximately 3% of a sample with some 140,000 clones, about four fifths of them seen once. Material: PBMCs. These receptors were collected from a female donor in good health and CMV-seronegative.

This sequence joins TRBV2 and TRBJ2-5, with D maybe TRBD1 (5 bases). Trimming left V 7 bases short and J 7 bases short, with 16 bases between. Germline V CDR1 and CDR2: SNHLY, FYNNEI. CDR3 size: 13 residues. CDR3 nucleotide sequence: TGTGCCAGCATCCAAATCACCCAGGGGACCCAGTACTTC. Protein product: CASIQITQGTQYF.

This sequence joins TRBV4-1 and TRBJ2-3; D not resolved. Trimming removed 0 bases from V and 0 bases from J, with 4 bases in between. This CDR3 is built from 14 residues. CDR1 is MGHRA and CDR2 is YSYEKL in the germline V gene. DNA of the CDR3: TGCGCCAGCAGCCAAGAATATAGCACAGATACGCAGTATTTT. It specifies CASSQEYSTDTQYF.

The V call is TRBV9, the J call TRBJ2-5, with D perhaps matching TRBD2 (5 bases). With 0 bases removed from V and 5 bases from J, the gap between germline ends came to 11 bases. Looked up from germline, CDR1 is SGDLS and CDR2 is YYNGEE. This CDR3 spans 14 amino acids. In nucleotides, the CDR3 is TGTGCCAGCAGCGTAGAAGGCGGGCGGGAGACCCAGTACTTC. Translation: CASSVEGGRETQYF.

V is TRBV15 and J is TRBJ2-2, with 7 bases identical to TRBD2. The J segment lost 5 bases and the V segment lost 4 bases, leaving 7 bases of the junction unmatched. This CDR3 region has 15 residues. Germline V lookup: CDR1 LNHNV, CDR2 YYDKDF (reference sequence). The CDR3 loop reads CATSIGGGGTGELFF. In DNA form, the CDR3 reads TGTGCCACCAGCATAGGCGGGGGTGGGACCGGGGAGCTGTTTTTT. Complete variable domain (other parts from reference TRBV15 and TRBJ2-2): DAMVIQNPRYQVTQFGKPVTLSCSQTLNHNVMYWYQQKSSQAPKLLFHYYDKDFNNEADTPDNFQSRRPNTSFCFLDIRSPGLGDTAMYLCATSIGGGGTGELFFGEGSRLTVL.

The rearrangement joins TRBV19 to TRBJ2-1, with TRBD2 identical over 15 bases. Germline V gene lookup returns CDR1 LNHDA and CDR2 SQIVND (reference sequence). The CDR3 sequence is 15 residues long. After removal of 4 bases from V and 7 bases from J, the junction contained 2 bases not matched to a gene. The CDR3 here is CASSTGTSGRNEQFF. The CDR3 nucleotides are TGTGCCAGTAGTACCGGGACTAGCGGGAGGAATGAGCAGTTCTTC.

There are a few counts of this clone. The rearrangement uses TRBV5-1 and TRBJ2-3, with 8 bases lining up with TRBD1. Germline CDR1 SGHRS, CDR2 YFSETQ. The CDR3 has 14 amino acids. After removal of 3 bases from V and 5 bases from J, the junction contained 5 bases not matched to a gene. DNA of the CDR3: TGCGCCAGCAGCTCCAGGGGGCAAGGAGATACGCAGTATTTT. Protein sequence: CASSSRGQGDTQYF.

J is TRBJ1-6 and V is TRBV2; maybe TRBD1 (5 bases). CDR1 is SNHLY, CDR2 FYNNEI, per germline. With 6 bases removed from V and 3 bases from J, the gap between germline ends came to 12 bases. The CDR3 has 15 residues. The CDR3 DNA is TGTGCCAGCAGCCCGCAGGGTAACTATAATTCACCCCTCCACTTT. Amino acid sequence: CASSPQGNYNSPLHF.

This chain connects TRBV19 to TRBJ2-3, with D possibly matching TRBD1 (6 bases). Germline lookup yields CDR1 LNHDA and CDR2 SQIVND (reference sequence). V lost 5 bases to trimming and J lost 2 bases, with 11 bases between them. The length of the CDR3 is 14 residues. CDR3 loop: CASSLNRVTDTQYF. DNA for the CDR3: TGTGCCAGTAGTCTAAACAGGGTCACAGATACGCAGTATTTT.

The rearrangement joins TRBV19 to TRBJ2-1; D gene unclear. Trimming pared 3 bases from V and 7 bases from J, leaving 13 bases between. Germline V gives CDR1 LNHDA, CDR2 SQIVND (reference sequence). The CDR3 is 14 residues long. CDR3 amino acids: CASSMVQRWNEQFF. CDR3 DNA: TGTGCCAGTAGTATGGTCCAGCGTTGGAATGAGCAGTTCTTC.

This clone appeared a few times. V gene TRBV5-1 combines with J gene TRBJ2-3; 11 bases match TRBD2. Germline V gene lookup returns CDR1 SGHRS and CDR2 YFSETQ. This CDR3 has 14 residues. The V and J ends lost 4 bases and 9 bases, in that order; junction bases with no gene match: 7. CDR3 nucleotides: TGCGCCAGCAGCACACGGACTAGCGGGCGGACGCAGTATTTT. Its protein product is CASSTRTSGRTQYF.

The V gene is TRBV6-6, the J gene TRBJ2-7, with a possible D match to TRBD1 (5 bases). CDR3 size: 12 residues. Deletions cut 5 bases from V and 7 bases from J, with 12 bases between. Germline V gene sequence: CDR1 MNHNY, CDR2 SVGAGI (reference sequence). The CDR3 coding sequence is TGTGCCAGCAGTCTGGACATGAGAGAGCAGTACTTC. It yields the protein CASSLDMREQYF.

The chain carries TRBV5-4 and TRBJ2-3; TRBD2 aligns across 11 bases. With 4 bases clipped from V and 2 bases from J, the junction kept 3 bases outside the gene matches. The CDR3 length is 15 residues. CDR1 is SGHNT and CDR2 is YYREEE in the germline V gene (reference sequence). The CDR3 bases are TGTGCCAGCAGCCGTAGCGGGGGGGACACAGATACGCAGTATTTT. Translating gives CASSRSGGDTDTQYF. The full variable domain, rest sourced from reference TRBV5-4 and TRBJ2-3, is ETGVTQSPTHLIKTRGQQVTLRCSSQSGHNTVSWYQQALGQGPQFIFQYYREEENGRGNFPPRFSGLQFPNYSSELNVNALELDDSALYLCASSRSGGDTDTQYFGPGTRLTVL.

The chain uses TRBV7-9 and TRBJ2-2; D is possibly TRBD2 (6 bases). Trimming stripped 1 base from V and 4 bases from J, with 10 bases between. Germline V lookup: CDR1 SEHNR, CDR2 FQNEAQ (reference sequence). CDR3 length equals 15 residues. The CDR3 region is CASSLDLEGTGELFF. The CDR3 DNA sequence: TGTGCCAGCAGCTTAGACCTGGAGGGCACCGGGGAGCTGTTTTTT.

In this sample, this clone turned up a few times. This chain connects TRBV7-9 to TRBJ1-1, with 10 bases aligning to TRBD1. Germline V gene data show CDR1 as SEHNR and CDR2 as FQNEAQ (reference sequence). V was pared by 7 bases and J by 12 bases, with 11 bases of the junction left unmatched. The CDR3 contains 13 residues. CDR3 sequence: CASTSPLDRGTFF. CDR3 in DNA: TGTGCCAGCACCTCACCCCTGGACAGGGGGACTTTCTTT.

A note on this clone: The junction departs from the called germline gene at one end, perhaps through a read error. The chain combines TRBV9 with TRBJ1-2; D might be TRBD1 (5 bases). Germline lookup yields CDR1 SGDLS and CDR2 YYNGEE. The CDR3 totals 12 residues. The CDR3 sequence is CASSASDRLGVF. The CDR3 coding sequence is TGTGCCAGCAGCGCTTCTGACAGACTTGGCGTCTTC.

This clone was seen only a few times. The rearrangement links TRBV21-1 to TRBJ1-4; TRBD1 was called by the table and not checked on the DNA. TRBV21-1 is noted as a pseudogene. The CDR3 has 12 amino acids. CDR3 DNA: TGTGCCAGCCCGACAGGGTACGGAAAACTGTTTTTT. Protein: CASPTGYGKLFF.

The CDR3 is CASAPETGLSDTQYF. The CDR3 DNA follows: TGTGCCAGCGCTCCAGAGACAGGGCTTTCAGATACGCAGTATTTT. This rearrangement joins TRBV5-4 to TRBJ2-3; TRBD1 matches at 7 bases. Germline CDR1 and CDR2: SGHNT and YYREEE (reference sequence). Trimming removed 7 bases from V and 4 bases from J; junction bases left unmatched: 12. The CDR3 is 15 residues long.

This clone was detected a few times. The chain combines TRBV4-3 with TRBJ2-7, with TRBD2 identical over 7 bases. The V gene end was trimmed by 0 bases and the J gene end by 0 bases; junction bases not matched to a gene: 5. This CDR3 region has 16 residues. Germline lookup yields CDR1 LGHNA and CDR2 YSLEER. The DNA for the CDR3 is TGCGCCAGCAGCCAAGATCGTTCTAGCGGCTCCTACGAGCAGTACTTC. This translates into CASSQDRSSGSYEQYF.

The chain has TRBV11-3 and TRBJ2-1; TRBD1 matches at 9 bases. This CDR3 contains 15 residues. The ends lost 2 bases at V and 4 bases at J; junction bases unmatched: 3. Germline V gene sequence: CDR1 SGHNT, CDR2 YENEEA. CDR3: CASSLIGQGYNEQFF. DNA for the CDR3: TGTGCCAGCAGCTTAATCGGACAGGGGTACAATGAGCAGTTCTTC. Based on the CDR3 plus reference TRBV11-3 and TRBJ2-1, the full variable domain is EAGVVQSPRYKIIEKKQPVAFWCNPISGHNTLYWYLQNLGQGPELLIRYENEEAVDDSQLPKDRFSAERLKGVDSTLKIQPAELGDSAVYLCASSLIGQGYNEQFFGPGTRLTVL.

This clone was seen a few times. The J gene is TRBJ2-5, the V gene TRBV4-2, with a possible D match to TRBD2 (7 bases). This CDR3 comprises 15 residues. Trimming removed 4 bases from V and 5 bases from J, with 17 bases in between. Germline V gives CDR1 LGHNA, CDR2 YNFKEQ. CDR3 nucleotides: TGTGCCAGCAGCCTCTATGGGGGGAGGGGGGAGACCCAGTACTTC. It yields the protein CASSLYGGRGETQYF.

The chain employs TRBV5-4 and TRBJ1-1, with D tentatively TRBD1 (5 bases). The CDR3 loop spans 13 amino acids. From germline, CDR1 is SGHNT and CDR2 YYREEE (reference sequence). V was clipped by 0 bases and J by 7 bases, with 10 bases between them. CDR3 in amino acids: CASSLAQGNEAFF. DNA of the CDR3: TGTGCCAGCAGCTTGGCCCAGGGAAATGAAGCTTTCTTT.

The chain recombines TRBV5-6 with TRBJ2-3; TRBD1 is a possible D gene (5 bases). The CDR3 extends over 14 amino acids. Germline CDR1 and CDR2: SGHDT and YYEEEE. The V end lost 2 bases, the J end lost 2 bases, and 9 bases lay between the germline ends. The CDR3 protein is CASSFGAATDTQYF. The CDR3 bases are TGTGCCAGCAGCTTTGGGGCAGCCACAGATACGCAGTATTTT.

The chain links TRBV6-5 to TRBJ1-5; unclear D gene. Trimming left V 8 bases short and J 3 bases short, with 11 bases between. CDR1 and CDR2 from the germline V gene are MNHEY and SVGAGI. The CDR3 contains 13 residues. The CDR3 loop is CASGRGNNQPQHF. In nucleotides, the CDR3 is TGTGCCAGCGGCAGAGGAAACAATCAGCCCCAGCATTTT.

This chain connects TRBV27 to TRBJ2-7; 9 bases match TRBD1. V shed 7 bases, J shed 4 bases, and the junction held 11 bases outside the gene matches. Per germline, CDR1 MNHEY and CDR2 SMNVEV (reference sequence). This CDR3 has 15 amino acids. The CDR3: CASKLTRDRVYEQYF. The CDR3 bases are TGTGCCAGCAAACTAACCCGGGACAGGGTATACGAGCAGTACTTC.

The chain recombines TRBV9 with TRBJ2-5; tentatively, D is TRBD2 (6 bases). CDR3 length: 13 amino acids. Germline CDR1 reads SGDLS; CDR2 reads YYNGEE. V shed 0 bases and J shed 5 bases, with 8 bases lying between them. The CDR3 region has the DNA TGTGCCAGCAGCGTAGGCGGGGTGGAGACCCAGTACTTC. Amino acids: CASSVGGVETQYF.

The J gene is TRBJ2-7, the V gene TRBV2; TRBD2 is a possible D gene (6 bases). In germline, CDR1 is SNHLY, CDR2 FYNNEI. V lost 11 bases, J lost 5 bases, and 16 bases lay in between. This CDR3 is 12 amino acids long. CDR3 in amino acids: CAGGAGIHEQYF. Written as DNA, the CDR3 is TGTGCCGGAGGGGCAGGAATCCACGAGCAGTACTTC. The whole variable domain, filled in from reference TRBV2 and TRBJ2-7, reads EPEVTQTPSHQVTQMGQEVILRCVPISNHLYFYWYRQILGQKVEFLVSFYNNEISEKSEIFDDQFSVERPDGSNFTLKIRSTKLEDSAMYFCAGGAGIHEQYFGPGTRLTVT.